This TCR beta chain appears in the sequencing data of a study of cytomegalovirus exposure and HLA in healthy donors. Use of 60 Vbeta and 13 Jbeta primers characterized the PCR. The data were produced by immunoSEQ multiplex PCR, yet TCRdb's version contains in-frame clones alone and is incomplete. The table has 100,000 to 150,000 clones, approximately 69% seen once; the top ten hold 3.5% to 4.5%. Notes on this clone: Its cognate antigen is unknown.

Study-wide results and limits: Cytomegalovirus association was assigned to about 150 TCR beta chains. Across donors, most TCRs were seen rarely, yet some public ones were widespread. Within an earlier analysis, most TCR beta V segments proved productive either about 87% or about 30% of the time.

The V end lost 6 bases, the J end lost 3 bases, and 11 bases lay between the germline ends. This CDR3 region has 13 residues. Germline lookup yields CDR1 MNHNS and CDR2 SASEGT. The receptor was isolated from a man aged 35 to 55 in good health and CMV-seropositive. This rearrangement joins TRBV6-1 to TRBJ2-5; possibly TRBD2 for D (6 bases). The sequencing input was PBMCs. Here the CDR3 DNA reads TGTGCCAGCAGCTTCGGCGGGGAAGAGACCCAGTACTTC. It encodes CASSFGGEETQYF.